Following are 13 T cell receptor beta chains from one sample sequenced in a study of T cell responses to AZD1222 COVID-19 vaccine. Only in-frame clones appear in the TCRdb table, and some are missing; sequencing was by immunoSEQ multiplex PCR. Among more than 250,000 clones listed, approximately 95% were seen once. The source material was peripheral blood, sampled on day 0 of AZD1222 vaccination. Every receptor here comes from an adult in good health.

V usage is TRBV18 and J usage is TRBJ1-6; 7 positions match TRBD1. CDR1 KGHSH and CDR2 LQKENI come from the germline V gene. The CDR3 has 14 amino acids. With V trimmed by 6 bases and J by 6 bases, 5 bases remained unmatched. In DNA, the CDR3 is TGTGCCAGCTCGGACGCAGGGGGTAATTCACCCCTCCACTTT. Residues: CASSDAGGNSPLHF.

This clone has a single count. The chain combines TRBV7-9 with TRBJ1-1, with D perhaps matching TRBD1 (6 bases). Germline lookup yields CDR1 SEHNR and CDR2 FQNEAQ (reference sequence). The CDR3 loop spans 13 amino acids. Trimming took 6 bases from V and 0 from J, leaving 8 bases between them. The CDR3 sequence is CASSRGMNTEAFF. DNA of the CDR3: TGTGCCAGCAGTAGGGGGATGAACACTGAAGCTTTCTTT.

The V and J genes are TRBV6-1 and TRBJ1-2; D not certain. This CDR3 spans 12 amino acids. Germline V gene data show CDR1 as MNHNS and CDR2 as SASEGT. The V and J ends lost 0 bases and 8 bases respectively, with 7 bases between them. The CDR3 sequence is CASSEAGWGYTF. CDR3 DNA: TGTGCCAGCAGTGAAGCGGGCTGGGGCTACACCTTC.

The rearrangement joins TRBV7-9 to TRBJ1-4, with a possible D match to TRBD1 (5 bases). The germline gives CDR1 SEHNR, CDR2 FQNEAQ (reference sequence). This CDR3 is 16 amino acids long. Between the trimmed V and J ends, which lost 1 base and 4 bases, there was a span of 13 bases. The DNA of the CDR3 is TGTGCCAGCAGCTTAGTTCGCGGGGGAGGTAATGAAAAACTGTTTTTT. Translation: CASSLVRGGGNEKLFF.

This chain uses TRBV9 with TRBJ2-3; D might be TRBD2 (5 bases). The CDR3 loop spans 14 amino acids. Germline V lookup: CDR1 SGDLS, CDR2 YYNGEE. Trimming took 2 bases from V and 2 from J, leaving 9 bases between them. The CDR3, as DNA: TGTGCCAGCAGCGTCGGGATTAACACAGATACGCAGTATTTT. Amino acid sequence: CASSVGINTDTQYF.

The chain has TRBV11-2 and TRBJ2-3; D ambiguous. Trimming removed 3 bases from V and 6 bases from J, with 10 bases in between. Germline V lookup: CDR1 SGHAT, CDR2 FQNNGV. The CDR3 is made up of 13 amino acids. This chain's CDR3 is CASSFPMVDTQYF. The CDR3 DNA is TGTGCCAGCAGCTTCCCGATGGTGGATACGCAGTATTTT. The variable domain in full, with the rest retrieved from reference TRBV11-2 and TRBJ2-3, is EAGVAQSPRYKIIEKRQSVAFWCNPISGHATLYWYQQILGQGPKLLIQFQNNGVVDDSQLPKDRFSAERLKGVDSTLKIQPAKLEDSAVYLCASSFPMVDTQYFGPGTRLTVL.

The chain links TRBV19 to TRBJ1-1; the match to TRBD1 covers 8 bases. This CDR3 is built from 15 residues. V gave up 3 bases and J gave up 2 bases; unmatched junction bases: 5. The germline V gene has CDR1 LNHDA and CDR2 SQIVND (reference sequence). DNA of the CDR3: TGTGCCAGTAGTATGCGGACAGGGAGAAACACTGAAGCTTTCTTT. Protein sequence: CASSMRTGRNTEAFF.

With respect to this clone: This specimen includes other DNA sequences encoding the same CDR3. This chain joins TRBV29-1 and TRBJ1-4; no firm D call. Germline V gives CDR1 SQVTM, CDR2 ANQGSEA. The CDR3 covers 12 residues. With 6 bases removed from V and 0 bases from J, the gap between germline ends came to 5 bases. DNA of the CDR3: TGCAGCGTCGGGGCAACTAATGAAAAACTGTTTTTT. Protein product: CSVGATNEKLFF. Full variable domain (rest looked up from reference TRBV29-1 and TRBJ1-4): SAVISQKPSRDICQRGTSLTIQCQVDSQVTMMFWYRQQPGQSLTLIATANQGSEATYESGFVIDKFPISRPNLTFSTLTVSNMSPEDSSIYLCSVGATNEKLFFGSGTQLSVL.

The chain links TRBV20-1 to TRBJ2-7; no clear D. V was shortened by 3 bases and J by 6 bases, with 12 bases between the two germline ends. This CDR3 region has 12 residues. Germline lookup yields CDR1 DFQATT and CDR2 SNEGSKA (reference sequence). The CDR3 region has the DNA TGCAGTGCTAGTGAGCCCCCGGGCGAGCAGTACTTC. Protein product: CSASEPPGEQYF.

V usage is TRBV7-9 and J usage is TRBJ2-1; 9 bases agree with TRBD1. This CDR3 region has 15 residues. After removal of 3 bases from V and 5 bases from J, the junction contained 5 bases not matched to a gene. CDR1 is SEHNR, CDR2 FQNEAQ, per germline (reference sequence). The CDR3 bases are TGTGCCAGCAGCTTCGGGACAGGGAGCCACAATGAGCAGTTCTTC. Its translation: CASSFGTGSHNEQFF. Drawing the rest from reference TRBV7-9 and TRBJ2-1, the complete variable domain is DTGVSQNPRHKITKRGQNVTFRCDPISEHNRLYWYRQTLGQGPEFLTYFQNEAQLEKSRLLSDRFSAERPKGSFSTLEIQRTEQGDSAMYLCASSFGTGSHNEQFFGPGTRLTVL.

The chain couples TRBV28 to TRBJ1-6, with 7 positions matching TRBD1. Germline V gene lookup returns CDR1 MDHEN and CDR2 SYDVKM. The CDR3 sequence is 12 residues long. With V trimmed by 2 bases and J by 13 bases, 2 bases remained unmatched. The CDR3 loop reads CASSLVTGPLHF. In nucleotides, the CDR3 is TGTGCCAGCAGTTTAGTGACAGGGCCCCTCCACTTT.

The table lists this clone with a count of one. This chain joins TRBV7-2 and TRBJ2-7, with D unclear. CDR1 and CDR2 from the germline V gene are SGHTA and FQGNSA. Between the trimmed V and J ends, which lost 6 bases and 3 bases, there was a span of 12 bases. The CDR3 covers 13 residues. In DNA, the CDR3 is TGTGCCAGCAGTTCTACCCTCAGCTACGAGCAGTACTTC. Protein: CASSSTLSYEQYF. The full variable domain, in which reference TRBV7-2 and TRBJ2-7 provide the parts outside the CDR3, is GAGVSQSPSNKVTEKGKDVELRCDPISGHTALYWYRQSLGQGLEFLIYFQGNSAPDKSGLPSDRFSAERTGGSVSTLTIQRTQQEDSAVYLCASSSTLSYEQYFGPGTRLTVT.

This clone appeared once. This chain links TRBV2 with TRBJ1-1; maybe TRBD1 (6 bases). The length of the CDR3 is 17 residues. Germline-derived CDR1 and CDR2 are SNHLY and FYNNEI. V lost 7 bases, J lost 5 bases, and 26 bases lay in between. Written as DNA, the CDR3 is TGTGCCAGCAAATCCCTAAGTTTCTCAGGGGAGCGTACTGAAGCTTTCTTT. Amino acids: CASKSLSFSGERTEAFF.